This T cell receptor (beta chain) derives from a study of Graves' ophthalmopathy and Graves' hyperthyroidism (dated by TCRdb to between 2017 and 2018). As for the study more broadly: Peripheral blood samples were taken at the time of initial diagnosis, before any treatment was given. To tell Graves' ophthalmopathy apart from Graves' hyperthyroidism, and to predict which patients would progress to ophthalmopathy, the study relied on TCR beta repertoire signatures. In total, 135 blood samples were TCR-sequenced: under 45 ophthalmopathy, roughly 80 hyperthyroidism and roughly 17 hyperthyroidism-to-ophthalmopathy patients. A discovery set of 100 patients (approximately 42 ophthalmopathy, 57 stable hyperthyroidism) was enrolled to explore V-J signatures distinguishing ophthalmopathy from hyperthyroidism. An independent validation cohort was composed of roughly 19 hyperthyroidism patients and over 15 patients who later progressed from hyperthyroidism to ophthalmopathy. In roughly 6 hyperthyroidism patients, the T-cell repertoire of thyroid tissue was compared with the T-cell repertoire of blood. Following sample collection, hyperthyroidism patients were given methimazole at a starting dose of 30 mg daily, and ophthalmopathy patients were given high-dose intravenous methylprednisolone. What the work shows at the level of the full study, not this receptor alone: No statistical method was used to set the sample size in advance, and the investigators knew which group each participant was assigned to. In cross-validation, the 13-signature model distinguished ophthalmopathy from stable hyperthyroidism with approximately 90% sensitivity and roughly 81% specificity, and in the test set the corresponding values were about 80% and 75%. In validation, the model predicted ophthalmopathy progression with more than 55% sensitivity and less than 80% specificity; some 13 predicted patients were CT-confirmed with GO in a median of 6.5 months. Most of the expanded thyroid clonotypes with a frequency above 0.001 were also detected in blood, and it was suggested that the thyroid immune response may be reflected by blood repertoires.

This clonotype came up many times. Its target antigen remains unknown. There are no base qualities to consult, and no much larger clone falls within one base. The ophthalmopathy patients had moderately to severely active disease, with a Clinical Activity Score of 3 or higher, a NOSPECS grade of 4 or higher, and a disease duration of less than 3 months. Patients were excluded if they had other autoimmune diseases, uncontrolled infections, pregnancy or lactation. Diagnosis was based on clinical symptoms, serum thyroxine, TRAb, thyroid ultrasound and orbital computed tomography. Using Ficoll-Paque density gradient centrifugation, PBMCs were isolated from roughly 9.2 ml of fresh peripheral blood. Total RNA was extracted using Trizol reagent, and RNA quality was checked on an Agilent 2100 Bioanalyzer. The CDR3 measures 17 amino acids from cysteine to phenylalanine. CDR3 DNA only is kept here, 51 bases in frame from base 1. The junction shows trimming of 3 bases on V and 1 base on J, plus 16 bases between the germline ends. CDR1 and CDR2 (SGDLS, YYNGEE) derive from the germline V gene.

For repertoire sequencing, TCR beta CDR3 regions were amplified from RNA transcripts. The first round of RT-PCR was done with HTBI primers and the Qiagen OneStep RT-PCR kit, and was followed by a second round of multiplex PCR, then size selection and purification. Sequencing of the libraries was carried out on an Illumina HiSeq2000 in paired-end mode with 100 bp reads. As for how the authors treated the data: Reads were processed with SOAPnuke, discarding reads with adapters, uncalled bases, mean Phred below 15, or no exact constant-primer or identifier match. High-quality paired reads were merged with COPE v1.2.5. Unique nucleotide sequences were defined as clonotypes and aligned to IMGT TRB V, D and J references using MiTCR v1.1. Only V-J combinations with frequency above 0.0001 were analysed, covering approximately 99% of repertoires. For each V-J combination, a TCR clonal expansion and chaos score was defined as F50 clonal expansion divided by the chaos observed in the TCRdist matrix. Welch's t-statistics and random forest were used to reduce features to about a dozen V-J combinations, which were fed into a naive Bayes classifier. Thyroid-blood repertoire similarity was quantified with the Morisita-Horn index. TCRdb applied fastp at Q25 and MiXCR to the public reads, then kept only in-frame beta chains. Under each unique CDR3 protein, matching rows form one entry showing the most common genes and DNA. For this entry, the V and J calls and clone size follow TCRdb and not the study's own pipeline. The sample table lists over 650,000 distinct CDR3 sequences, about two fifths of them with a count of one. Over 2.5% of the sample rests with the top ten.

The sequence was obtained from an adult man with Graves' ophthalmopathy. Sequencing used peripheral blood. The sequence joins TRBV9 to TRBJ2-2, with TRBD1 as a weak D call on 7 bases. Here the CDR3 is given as CASSARGDTRNTGELFF. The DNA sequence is TGTGCCAGCAGCGCCAGGGGGGACACGAGGAACACCGGGGAGCTGTTTTTT.